Listed below are T cell receptor beta chains from one sample, sequenced in a study of cytomegalovirus exposure and HLA in healthy donors. Clones were sequenced by immunoSEQ multiplex PCR, and TCRdb holds only the in-frame ones, with some missing. The sample lists under 65,000 clones, 89% occurring once. The sample consisted of PBMCs. These TCRs come from a woman between 18 and 30 years old in good health and CMV-seropositive. Both conserved end residues are part of each CDR3. Each record gives: V gene, J gene, D gene, clone size, CDR3 DNA, CDR3 protein. The D gene is left open where the match is weak. Clone size is shown for a subset of rows, as once, few, many or a class of expanded clone.

v_gene: TRBV28
j_gene: TRBJ2-7
d_gene: .
abundance: .
CDR3nt: TGTGCCAGCAGTTACACCACGCGGGGCCCAACGGGGGAGCAGTACTTC
CDR3aa: CASSYTTRGPTGEQYF

v_gene: TRBV5-6
j_gene: TRBJ2-5
d_gene: .
abundance: .
CDR3nt: TGTGCCAGCAGCTTGAGCCGAACCCAGTACTTC
CDR3aa: CASSLSRTQYF

v_gene: TRBV5-1
j_gene: TRBJ2-1
d_gene: .
abundance: .
CDR3nt: TGCGCCAGCAGCTTGGATATGGCGGACAATGAGCAGTTCTTC
CDR3aa: CASSLDMADNEQFF

v_gene: TRBV2
j_gene: TRBJ2-1
d_gene: .
abundance: .
CDR3nt: TGTGCCAGCAGTTCGAGTATCCTCCCGAGCTCCTACAATGAGCAGTTCTTC
CDR3aa: CASSSSILPSSYNEQFF

v_gene: TRBV4-2
j_gene: TRBJ2-5
d_gene: TRBD1
abundance: once
CDR3nt: TGTGCCAGCAGCCAAGATAGGGGACAGGGGGCGGAGACCCAGTACTTC
CDR3aa: CASSQDRGQGAETQYF

v_gene: TRBV27
j_gene: TRBJ2-7
d_gene: .
abundance: .
CDR3nt: TGTGCCAGCAGTTCGGGAGCTTCCTACGAGCAGTACTTC
CDR3aa: CASSSGASYEQYF

v_gene: TRBV6-1
j_gene: TRBJ2-1
d_gene: TRBD2
abundance: .
CDR3nt: TGTGCCAGCAGCCTCGACCAGCGGGGATACAATGAGCAGTTCTTC
CDR3aa: CASSLDQRGYNEQFF

v_gene: TRBV7-2
j_gene: TRBJ2-3
d_gene: .
abundance: .
CDR3nt: TGTGCCAGCAGCTTAGGACTCAACACAGATACGCAGTATTTT
CDR3aa: CASSLGLNTDTQYF

v_gene: TRBV7-6
j_gene: TRBJ1-1
d_gene: .
abundance: once
CDR3nt: TGTGCCAGCAGCGAGGCGCGACGGACTGAAGCTTTCTTT
CDR3aa: CASSEARRTEAFF

v_gene: TRBV5-1
j_gene: TRBJ2-7
d_gene: .
abundance: .
CDR3nt: TGCGCCAGCAGCTTGGCCGGGGACTCCTACGAGCAGTACTTC
CDR3aa: CASSLAGDSYEQYF

v_gene: TRBV6-1
j_gene: TRBJ2-5
d_gene: .
abundance: .
CDR3nt: TGTGCCAGCAGTGAACGTGAGAGGCTAGCACCAGAGACCCAGTACTTC
CDR3aa: CASSERERLAPETQYF

v_gene: TRBV19
j_gene: TRBJ1-2
d_gene: .
abundance: .
CDR3nt: TGTGCCAGTAGTCCCTCAGGGTATAACTATGGCTACACCTTC
CDR3aa: CASSPSGYNYGYTF

v_gene: TRBV7-9
j_gene: TRBJ2-1
d_gene: TRBD2
abundance: once
CDR3nt: TGTGCCAGCAGCTTACCCAAGTTAAGACTAGCGGGGGATATCAATGAGCAGTTCTTC
CDR3aa: CASSLPKLRLAGDINEQFF

v_gene: TRBV5-1
j_gene: TRBJ1-1
d_gene: TRBD1
abundance: .
CDR3nt: TGCGCCAGCAGCTCAAGGACAGGGGGTGATATAACTGAAGCTTTCTTT
CDR3aa: CASSSRTGGDITEAFF

v_gene: TRBV5-6
j_gene: TRBJ2-5
d_gene: .
abundance: .
CDR3nt: TGTGCCAGCAGCCCCAGAGGTTGGGAGACCCAGTACTTC
CDR3aa: CASSPRGWETQYF

v_gene: TRBV6-5
j_gene: TRBJ1-2
d_gene: .
abundance: once
CDR3nt: TGTGCCAGCAGTTCCCTCGAGGAGCTAATCCTCTATGGCTACACCTTC
CDR3aa: CASSSLEELILYGYTF

v_gene: TRBV2
j_gene: TRBJ1-6
d_gene: .
abundance: .
CDR3nt: TGTGCCAGCAGTCCTACCAAGGGGGTTAGTTCACCCCTCCACTTT
CDR3aa: CASSPTKGVSSPLHF

v_gene: TRBV14
j_gene: TRBJ2-7
d_gene: .
abundance: .
CDR3nt: TGTGCCAGCAGCCAATCTCCCTACGAGCAGTACTTC
CDR3aa: CASSQSPYEQYF

v_gene: TRBV7-2
j_gene: TRBJ1-6
d_gene: TRBD1
abundance: .
CDR3nt: TGTGCCAGCAGCAGCCGACAGGGGTACTCACCCCTCCACTTT
CDR3aa: CASSSRQGYSPLHF

v_gene: TRBV9
j_gene: TRBJ2-3
d_gene: TRBD2
abundance: .
CDR3nt: TGTGCCAGCAGCACTGGGACTAGCGGCACAGATACGCAGTATTTT
CDR3aa: CASSTGTSGTDTQYF

v_gene: TRBV28
j_gene: TRBJ2-1
d_gene: .
abundance: .
CDR3nt: TGTGCCAGCAGTTTGCGGACAGAGCCCTCTAAGCTGTTCTTC
CDR3aa: CASSLRTEPSKLFF

v_gene: TRBV28
j_gene: TRBJ1-3
d_gene: .
abundance: .
CDR3nt: TGTGCCAGCAGTTCGCGGGGCCCGGACGTCCACTCTGGAAACACCATATATTTT
CDR3aa: CASSSRGPDVHSGNTIYF

v_gene: TRBV9
j_gene: TRBJ1-4
d_gene: .
abundance: .
CDR3nt: TGTGCCAGCAGCGTAGAAGGGGCCAGGGCAGGTGAAAAACTGTTTTTT
CDR3aa: CASSVEGARAGEKLFF

v_gene: TRBV9
j_gene: TRBJ2-5
d_gene: .
abundance: .
CDR3nt: TGTGCCAGCAGCGTAGGTATCGGAGAGACCCAGTACTTC
CDR3aa: CASSVGIGETQYF

v_gene: TRBV5-4
j_gene: TRBJ1-1
d_gene: .
abundance: .
CDR3nt: TGTGCCAGCAGCCCAACCGGGACTCGAGCGAACACTGAAGCTTTCTTT
CDR3aa: CASSPTGTRANTEAFF